What follows are 29 T cell receptor beta chains derived from one specimen sequenced in a study of CD8 T cells in Susac syndrome. Random hexamers were used to reverse transcribe an amount of roughly 0.5 to 1 ug RNA. MiXCR, run by TCRdb on the immunoSEQ multiplex PCR reads, gives a single entry per CDR3 protein. The data show roughly 150,000 distinct CDR3 sequences, roughly 95% seen once. Sequencing input: CD4+ T cells from PBMCs. These receptors were obtained from a human donor with Susac syndrome.

The chain couples TRBV7-2 to TRBJ2-6; D tentatively fits TRBD1 or TRBD2 (6 bases each). CDR1 and CDR2 from the germline V gene are SGHTA and FQGNSA. CDR3 length: 13 amino acids. V shed 10 bases and J shed 4 bases, with 11 bases lying between them. The CDR3 is CATRGAGANVLTF. The DNA of the CDR3 is TGTGCCACTAGGGGGGCGGGGGCCAACGTCCTGACTTTC.

V and J are TRBV7-6 and TRBJ2-5, with D perhaps assigned TRBD1 or TRBD2 (5 bases each). Germline V gene sequence: CDR1 SGHVS, CDR2 FNYEAQ. There are 13 residues in the CDR3. Trimming pared 5 bases from V and 5 bases from J, leaving 12 bases between. CDR3 DNA sequence: TGTGCCAGCAGCAGAGGGGTGGGGGAGACCCAGTACTTC. This gives the protein CASSRGVGETQYF. The whole variable domain, filled in from reference TRBV7-6 and TRBJ2-5, reads GAGVSQSPRYKVTKRGQDVALRCDPISGHVSLYWYRQALGQGPEFLTYFNYEAQQDKSGLPNDRFSAERPEGSISTLTIQRTEQRDSAMYRCASSRGVGETQYFGPGTRLLVL.

The chain combines TRBV5-1 with TRBJ2-3; 8 positions agree with TRBD1. Trimming took 0 bases from V and 2 from J; bases not matched to a gene: 2. The CDR3 runs 15 residues. Germline CDR1 reads SGHRS; CDR2 reads YFSETQ. Here the CDR3 reads CASSLGDRITDTQYF. The CDR3 region has the DNA TGCGCCAGCAGCTTGGGGGACAGGATCACAGATACGCAGTATTTT.

This chain connects TRBV25-1 to TRBJ1-3, with 9 bases fitting TRBD1. The length of the CDR3 is 16 residues. V shed 1 base, J shed 3 bases, and the junction held 4 bases outside the gene matches. CDR1 is MGHDK, CDR2 SYGVNS, per germline. The CDR3 nucleotides are TGTGCCAGCAGTGAATTTCGGGGACAGGGTGGAAACACCATATATTTT. Protein: CASSEFRGQGGNTIYF.

The rearrangement links TRBV5-1 to TRBJ2-4; the match to TRBD1 covers 7 bases. The germline CDR1 and CDR2 sequences are SGHRS and YFSETQ. The CDR3 is 16 amino acids. V gave up 0 bases and J gave up 1 base; unmatched junction bases: 4. CDR3 in amino acids: CASSLGQGAAKNIQYF. DNA for the CDR3: TGCGCCAGCAGCTTGGGACAGGGAGCGGCCAAAAACATTCAGTACTTC.

This chain uses TRBV7-6 with TRBJ2-5, with D uncertain. The V gene lost 2 bases and the J gene lost 4 bases, with 17 bases spanning the gap. Germline V lookup: CDR1 SGHVS, CDR2 FNYEAQ. This CDR3 spans 16 amino acids. The CDR3: CASSLRPGRSGETQYF. CDR3 coding DNA: TGTGCCAGCAGCTTAAGACCTGGACGGTCAGGAGAGACCCAGTACTTC.

The chain is built from TRBV12-3 or TRBV12-4 and TRBJ2-4; D gene unclear. V gave up 1 base and J gave up 8 bases, with 6 bases separating them. This CDR3 comprises 12 residues. CDR3 loop: CASSLVRDIQYF. CDR3 coding DNA: TGTGCCAGCAGTTTAGTGAGAGACATTCAGTACTTC.

V gene TRBV12-3 or TRBV12-4 combines with J gene TRBJ2-1, with D possibly being TRBD2 (6 bases). V shed 3 bases and J shed 6 bases, with 18 bases lying between them. CDR3 length: 16 residues. The CDR3 here is CASSLMSGGSFNEQFF. The DNA for the CDR3 is TGTGCCAGCAGTTTGATGAGTGGGGGGAGCTTCAATGAGCAGTTCTTC.

The chain uses TRBV20-1 and TRBJ2-1, with D possibly being TRBD1 (6 bases). Trimming removed 5 bases from V and 12 bases from J, with 17 bases in between. CDR1 and CDR2 (germline): DFQATT, SNEGSKA (reference sequence). The CDR3 totals 12 residues. CDR3: CSARRQQGPQFF. The CDR3 DNA is TGCAGTGCTCGTAGACAGCAGGGGCCGCAGTTCTTC.

The chain has TRBV3-1 and TRBJ1-2; tentatively, D is TRBD1 (6 bases). Germline lookup yields CDR1 LGHDT and CDR2 YNNKEL (reference sequence). CDR3 length: 14 residues. The V and J ends lost 0 bases and 13 bases respectively, with 18 bases between them. The CDR3 is CASSQEQLSGQRTF. The CDR3 bases are TGTGCCAGCAGCCAAGAACAATTGAGCGGACAGCGCACCTTC.

V gene TRBV20-1 combines with J gene TRBJ1-1, with D tentatively TRBD1 (6 bases). There are 13 residues in the CDR3. Germline loops: CDR1 DFQATT, CDR2 SNEGSKA (reference sequence). V shed 5 bases and J shed 1 base, with 11 bases lying between them. DNA for the CDR3: TGCAGTGCTGGGGGGGGCCAGAACACTGAAGCTTTCTTT. This translates into CSAGGGQNTEAFF.

The chain links TRBV12-3 or TRBV12-4 to TRBJ1-2, with no clear D. With 5 bases removed from V and 4 bases from J, the gap between germline ends came to 11 bases. The CDR3 contains 13 residues. CDR3 nucleotide sequence: TGTGCCAGCAGTCCGGGCTTACCCTATGGCTACACCTTC. Translating gives CASSPGLPYGYTF.

The chain links TRBV27 to TRBJ1-6; D unclear. CDR3 size: 16 residues. Trimming took off 2 bases at V and 0 bases at J, with 8 bases between the two ends. CDR1 and CDR2 from the germline V gene are MNHEY and SMNVEV (reference sequence). The CDR3 DNA follows: TGTGCCAGCAGTTTAGGCGGCCTCTCCTATAATTCACCCCTCCACTTT. It specifies CASSLGGLSYNSPLHF.

This chain uses TRBV7-2 with TRBJ2-1; TRBD1 is a possible D gene (6 bases). This CDR3 contains 14 residues. Per the germline V gene, CDR1 is SGHTA and CDR2 is FQGNSA. V lost 1 base to trimming and J lost 7 bases, with 11 bases between them. The CDR3 nucleotides read TGTGCCAGCAGCTTAGACAGGGCGAGGAATGAGCAGTTCTTC. As protein: CASSLDRARNEQFF.

The gene calls are TRBV12-3 or TRBV12-4 and TRBJ1-2, with no clear D. The CDR3 has 13 amino acids. Trimming took 3 bases from V and 6 from J, leaving 11 bases between them. The chain's CDR3 is CASSFTQANGYTF. In nucleotides, the CDR3 is TGTGCCAGCAGTTTTACGCAGGCGAATGGCTACACCTTC.

The gene calls are TRBV5-1 and TRBJ1-6; D may be TRBD1 (6 bases). V was trimmed by 5 bases and J by 8 bases, leaving 11 bases between them. Per germline, CDR1 SGHRS and CDR2 YFSETQ. The CDR3 has 13 residues. The CDR3 is CASRQRGDSPLHF. The CDR3 DNA reads as TGCGCCAGCAGGCAAAGGGGGGATTCACCCCTCCACTTT.

This chain uses TRBV7-9 with TRBJ1-5; TRBD1 is a possible D gene (5 bases). Trimming removed 6 bases at V and 2 bases at J, with 14 bases between. This CDR3 spans 15 amino acids. Germline-derived CDR1 and CDR2 are SEHNR and FQNEAQ (reference sequence). CDR3 residues: CASSRDSPGNQPQHF. CDR3 bases: TGTGCCAGCAGTCGAGACAGTCCGGGCAATCAGCCCCAGCATTTT.

In DNA form, the CDR3 reads TGTGCCAGCAGCGTGGCCGGGACGGAAGAGACCCAGTACTTC. The encoded protein is CASSVAGTEETQYF. V gene TRBV9 combines with J gene TRBJ2-5; TRBD1 or TRBD2 may be the D gene (5 bases each). The germline V gene has CDR1 SGDLS and CDR2 YYNGEE. The CDR3 totals 14 residues. The V gene lost 2 bases and the J gene lost 3 bases, with 11 bases spanning the gap.

The rearrangement joins TRBV20-1 to TRBJ2-5; TRBD2 might be the D (6 bases). The CDR3 sequence is 13 residues long. In germline, CDR1 is DFQATT, CDR2 SNEGSKA (reference sequence). With 7 bases removed from V and 5 bases from J, the gap between germline ends came to 17 bases. For the CDR3, the DNA is TGCAGTGTCCCGGACCCGGCGGGGGAGACCCAGTACTTC. Protein sequence: CSVPDPAGETQYF.

V and J are TRBV9 and TRBJ2-1; TRBD2 matches at 10 bases. Per the germline V gene, CDR1 is SGDLS and CDR2 is YYNGEE. The CDR3 runs 16 residues. After removal of 0 bases from V and 8 bases from J, the junction contained 8 bases not matched to a gene. The CDR3 region is CASSVVGLASRDEQFF. DNA of the CDR3: TGTGCCAGCAGCGTAGTGGGACTAGCGTCCCGCGATGAGCAGTTCTTC. Using reference TRBV9 and TRBJ2-1 for the parts outside the CDR3, the full variable domain is DSGVTQTPKHLITATGQRVTLRCSPRSGDLSVYWYQQSLDQGLQFLIQYYNGEERAKGNILERFSAQQFPDLHSELNLSSLELGDSALYFCASSVVGLASRDEQFFGPGTRLTVL.

The rearrangement uses TRBV27 and TRBJ1-3; possible D gene TRBD1, 6 bases. Germline V gene sequence: CDR1 MNHEY, CDR2 SMNVEV (reference sequence). The V end lost 5 bases, the J end lost 5 bases, and 16 bases lay between the germline ends. This CDR3 has 15 amino acids. The CDR3 sequence: CASSPGRRGRNTIYF. In DNA form, the CDR3 reads TGTGCCAGCAGTCCGGGGAGAAGGGGGAGAAACACCATATATTTT.

This sequence joins TRBV4-1 and TRBJ2-2; 8 bases fit TRBD2. J lost 6 bases, V lost 0 bases, and 6 bases had no gene match. The germline V gene encodes CDR1 MGHRA and CDR2 YSYEKL. This CDR3 comprises 16 residues. The CDR3 DNA reads TGCGCCAGCAGCCAAGAAATGGCTAGCGGGTCCGGGGAGCTGTTTTTT. It specifies CASSQEMASGSGELFF.

The chain combines TRBV4-3 with TRBJ2-7, with no clear D. The CDR3 spans 15 residues. V gave up 0 bases and J gave up 0 bases, with 9 bases separating them. The germline V gene encodes CDR1 LGHNA and CDR2 YSLEER. This CDR3 is CASSQEGFGSYEQYF. CDR3 nucleotides: TGCGCCAGCAGCCAAGAGGGTTTCGGCTCCTACGAGCAGTACTTC.

V is TRBV5-1 and J is TRBJ2-7; D is possibly TRBD1 (6 bases). Germline CDR1 is SGHRS and CDR2 is YFSETQ. Between the trimmed V and J ends, which lost 0 bases and 3 bases, there was a span of 10 bases. There are 14 residues in the CDR3. CDR3 region: CASSLDPTGYEQYF. The CDR3 DNA is TGCGCCAGCAGCTTGGACCCGACAGGCTACGAGCAGTACTTC.

The chain is built from TRBV5-4 and TRBJ2-1; 8 bases align to TRBD2. Germline-derived CDR1 and CDR2 are SGHNT and YYREEE (reference sequence). The CDR3 runs 14 residues. V dropped 4 bases and J dropped 9; count of bases not matched to a gene: 9. The CDR3 bases are TGTGCCAGCAGCCCCCTCCGGGGGGGAGGTGAGCAGTTCTTC. Encoded protein: CASSPLRGGGEQFF. Full variable domain (remainder filled in from reference TRBV5-4 and TRBJ2-1): ETGVTQSPTHLIKTRGQQVTLRCSSQSGHNTVSWYQQALGQGPQFIFQYYREEENGRGNFPPRFSGLQFPNYSSELNVNALELDDSALYLCASSPLRGGGEQFFGPGTRLTVL.

The chain links TRBV20-1 to TRBJ2-2; D might be TRBD2 (5 bases). Germline V gene data show CDR1 as DFQATT and CDR2 as SNEGSKA (reference sequence). The CDR3 contains 16 residues. The germline V and J ends were trimmed by 0 bases and 7 bases, with 18 bases remaining between them. The CDR3 loop reads CSARDRGRSAGGELFF. CDR3 sequence (DNA): TGCAGTGCTAGAGATCGTGGGAGATCGGCTGGCGGGGAGCTGTTTTTT.

This chain uses TRBV11-2 with TRBJ1-1, with no clear D. This CDR3 spans 12 amino acids. Trimming took 0 bases from V and 2 from J, leaving 1 base between them. Germline-derived CDR1 and CDR2 are SGHAT and FQNNGV. This CDR3 reads CASSLDNTEAFF. In DNA, the CDR3 is TGTGCCAGCAGCTTAGATAACACTGAAGCTTTCTTT. The full variable domain, in which reference TRBV11-2 and TRBJ1-1 provide the parts outside the CDR3, is EAGVAQSPRYKIIEKRQSVAFWCNPISGHATLYWYQQILGQGPKLLIQFQNNGVVDDSQLPKDRFSAERLKGVDSTLKIQPAKLEDSAVYLCASSLDNTEAFFGQGTRLTVV.

The chain links TRBV6-2 or TRBV6-3 to TRBJ2-6; D ambiguous. V lost 2 bases to trimming and J lost 10 bases, with 6 bases between them. This CDR3 region has 12 residues. The germline gives CDR1 MNHEY, CDR2 SVGEGT. The CDR3 loop is CASSYLLNVLTF. The CDR3 bases are TGTGCCAGCAGTTACCTCCTAAACGTCCTGACTTTC.

This chain joins TRBV29-1 and TRBJ2-1, with D tentatively TRBD1 or TRBD2 (5 bases each). Between the trimmed V and J ends, which lost 4 bases and 0 bases, there was a span of 10 bases. This CDR3 contains 14 residues. Germline loops: CDR1 SQVTM, CDR2 ANQGSEA. The CDR3 is CSVGPGPSYNEQFF. CDR3 in DNA: TGCAGCGTTGGACCGGGGCCCTCCTACAATGAGCAGTTCTTC.